Below are 28 T cell receptor beta chains sequenced from a single sample in a study of T cell responses to AZD1222 COVID-19 vaccine. Produced via immunoSEQ multiplex PCR; TCRdb's table is partial and in-frame only. The repertoire includes roughly 100,000 clones, over 80% of them detected once, and 4.5% to 6% sits in the top ten. The specimen comprised peripheral blood, sampled on day 0 of AZD1222 vaccination. The receptors shown here come from an adult in good health.

Written as DNA, the CDR3 is TGCGCCAGCAGCCAAACGCAGTACACTGAAGCTTTCTTT. It is translated as CASSQTQYTEAFF. The chain is built from TRBV4-3 and TRBJ1-1, with unresolved D. Trimming took off 2 bases at V and 3 bases at J, with 7 bases between the two ends. CDR1 and CDR2 (germline): LGHNA, YSLEER. This CDR3 contains 13 residues.

The chain employs TRBV7-9 and TRBJ1-2; 7 bases are a match to TRBD1. This CDR3 has 15 residues. CDR1 SEHNR and CDR2 FQNEAQ come from the germline V gene (reference sequence). V dropped 4 bases and J dropped 4; count of bases not matched to a gene: 9. CDR3 sequence: CASSSLGQDFYGYTF. The CDR3 nucleotides are TGTGCCAGCAGCTCCCTCGGACAGGACTTCTATGGCTACACCTTC.

This clone was seen once. The V gene is TRBV2, the J gene TRBJ2-3, with D hard to call. Germline V CDR1 and CDR2: SNHLY, FYNNEI. Trimming removed 6 bases from V and 6 bases from J, with 13 bases in between. This CDR3 contains 13 residues. The CDR3 DNA is TGTGCCAGCAGCCCCCGGTTGGGGGATACGCAGTATTTT. Encoded protein: CASSPRLGDTQYF.

The gene calls are TRBV5-1 and TRBJ1-2; D is ambiguous. V lost 0 bases to trimming and J lost 8 bases, with 20 bases between them. The CDR3 is 16 amino acids. Germline V gene lookup returns CDR1 SGHRS and CDR2 YFSETQ. Written as DNA, the CDR3 is TGCGCCAGCAGCTTGGGAGGTTTGGCGGAGGGAGCCGGCTACACCTTC. This sequence encodes CASSLGGLAEGAGYTF.

This chain connects TRBV4-2 to TRBJ2-7; 12 nucleotides agree with TRBD2. This CDR3 is built from 19 residues. J lost 2 bases, V lost 4 bases, and 15 bases had no gene match. Looked up from germline, CDR1 is LGHNA and CDR2 is YNFKEQ. As DNA, the CDR3 is TGTGCCAGCAGCCCCTTAGGACTAGCGGGGAAATCTAACCCCTACGAGCAGTACTTC. Protein product: CASSPLGLAGKSNPYEQYF.

In this sample, this clone turned up many times. The rearrangement uses TRBV10-3 and TRBJ2-6; no clear D. Looked up from germline, CDR1 is ENHRY and CDR2 is SYGVKD. Trimming removed 2 bases from V and 11 bases from J, with 4 bases in between. CDR3 length: 11 residues. The CDR3 region is CAISEKDVLTF. As DNA, the CDR3 is TGTGCCATCAGTGAGAAGGACGTCCTGACTTTC.

The gene calls are TRBV6-4 and TRBJ2-1; D might be TRBD1 (6 bases). This CDR3 comprises 13 residues. The germline CDR1 and CDR2 sequences are MRHNA and SNTAGT. V lost 2 bases, J lost 5 bases, and 7 bases lay in between. The CDR3 DNA sequence: TGTGCCAGCAGTGACCGGGACAACAATGAGCAGTTCTTC. It yields the protein CASSDRDNNEQFF.

The chain couples TRBV11-2 to TRBJ1-4; a possible D gene is TRBD1 (5 bases). Germline CDR1 and CDR2: SGHAT and FQNNGV. The CDR3 runs to 15 residues. Trimming cost V 1 base and J 6 bases, with 12 bases left between them. CDR3 nucleotides: TGTGCCAGCAGCTTAGGCCAGGGTACAGATGAAAAACTGTTTTTT. This sequence encodes CASSLGQGTDEKLFF.

The rearrangement links TRBV5-4 to TRBJ2-5, with 7 nucleotides matching TRBD2. This CDR3 is 15 amino acids long. CDR1 is SGHNT and CDR2 is YYREEE in the germline V gene (reference sequence). V gave up 4 bases and J gave up 1 base; unmatched junction bases: 7. Here the CDR3 DNA reads TGTGCCAGCAGCGGGGGGGGAGGGAGCCAAGAGACCCAGTACTTC. This translates into CASSGGGGSQETQYF.

This chain links TRBV7-9 with TRBJ2-2; possibly TRBD2 for D (5 bases). Germline V gives CDR1 SEHNR, CDR2 FQNEAQ (reference sequence). The CDR3 has 15 amino acids. V lost 0 bases, J lost 7 bases, and 12 bases lay in between. DNA of the CDR3: TGTGCCAGCAGCTTAGCGCGCGGTCGGGGCGGGGAGCTGTTTTTT. It codes for CASSLARGRGGELFF.

The genes are TRBV18 and TRBJ1-3; D ambiguous. Germline CDR1 reads KGHSH; CDR2 reads LQKENI. V lost 3 bases and J 0 bases, leaving 9 bases between the germline ends. This CDR3 comprises 15 residues. CDR3 coding DNA: TGTGCCAGCTCACCGACATCCAGCTCTGGAAACACCATATATTTT. This translates into CASSPTSSSGNTIYF.

This clone was counted many times. The chain uses TRBV4-3 and TRBJ1-1; the D gene is possibly TRBD1 (6 bases). The V gene lost 0 bases and the J gene lost 3 bases, with 14 bases spanning the gap. Per the germline V gene, CDR1 is LGHNA and CDR2 is YSLEER. The CDR3 has 16 amino acids. The CDR3 is CASSQDLGGRYTEAFF. CDR3 DNA: TGCGCCAGCAGCCAAGATTTGGGGGGCCGGTACACTGAAGCTTTCTTT.

The chain carries TRBV7-2 and TRBJ1-6; TRBD1 matches 12 bases. This CDR3 is built from 14 residues. V lost 5 bases to trimming and J lost 16 bases; unmatched junction nucleotides: 9. Germline V gene sequence: CDR1 SGHTA, CDR2 FQGNSA. CDR3 coding DNA: TGTGCCAGCAGCCTCCGGGACAGGGGGCCTCCACTCCACTTT. Its protein product is CASSLRDRGPPLHF.

The V call is TRBV5-4, the J call TRBJ1-1; tentatively, D is TRBD1 (6 bases). CDR3 length: 14 amino acids. The ends were cut back, 3 bases at V and 4 bases at J, with 13 bases in the middle. Germline V gives CDR1 SGHNT, CDR2 YYREEE (reference sequence). The CDR3 DNA follows: TGTGCCAGCAGCTCAGGGGTCACGGGCACTGAAGCTTTCTTT. It translates to CASSSGVTGTEAFF.

In nucleotides, the CDR3 is TGTGCTCCCTATGACCTTCAGGGTATTAGGGTTCAGCCCCAGCATTTT. It specifies CAPYDLQGIRVQPQHF. The chain combines TRBV7-7 with TRBJ1-5; TRBD1 is a possible D gene (5 bases). Germline CDR1 SSHAT, CDR2 FNYEAQ (reference sequence). The CDR3 has 16 amino acids.

CDR3 sequence: CASMQLANYGYTF. The CDR3 region has the DNA TGTGCCAGCATGCAACTCGCTAACTATGGCTACACCTTC. The rearrangement links TRBV6-6 to TRBJ1-2; D is ambiguous. The CDR3 is 13 amino acids. Trimming shortened V by 7 bases and J by 0 bases, and 9 bases separated the two germline ends. The germline CDR1 and CDR2 sequences are MNHNY and SVGAGI (reference sequence).

The V call is TRBV19, the J call TRBJ1-1; D gene ambiguous. Germline V gene lookup returns CDR1 LNHDA and CDR2 SQIVND (reference sequence). The V end was cut by 1 base, the J end by 0 bases, with 18 bases between. The CDR3 sequence is 18 residues long. The CDR3 DNA sequence: TGTGCCAGTAGTATAGGGGAGACCCTTCTGCTCATGAACACTGAAGCTTTCTTT. It codes for CASSIGETLLLMNTEAFF.

This clone was detected only once. The chain has TRBV2 and TRBJ2-3; the D gene is possibly TRBD2 (6 bases). The CDR3 loop spans 14 amino acids. The V and J ends lost 5 bases and 2 bases respectively, with 11 bases between them. The germline V gene encodes CDR1 SNHLY and CDR2 FYNNEI. The CDR3 region has the DNA TGTGCCAGCAGTTCTAGCGTAATCACAGATACGCAGTATTTT. This sequence encodes CASSSSVITDTQYF.

This chain connects TRBV5-1 to TRBJ2-3; 13 nucleotides agree with TRBD2. The CDR3 has 16 amino acids. Germline values: CDR1 SGHRS, CDR2 YFSETQ. V lost 4 bases, J lost 4 bases, and 6 bases stayed unmatched. CDR3 protein: CASSLGLAGRSDTQYF. DNA for the CDR3: TGCGCCAGCAGCCTGGGACTAGCGGGGCGATCAGATACGCAGTATTTT.

This clone was detected a few times. Other DNA variants within this sample encode the same CDR3. This chain links TRBV4-1 with TRBJ1-5; a possible D gene is TRBD1 (6 bases). Trimming removed 4 bases at V and 4 bases at J, with 17 bases between. CDR1 and CDR2 from the germline V gene are MGHRA and YSYEKL. The CDR3 is 16 amino acids. In DNA form, the CDR3 reads TGCGCCAGCAGCCCCCGGGGGCAGGGCCCTAATCAGCCCCAGCATTTT. The encoded protein is CASSPRGQGPNQPQHF.

The chain recombines TRBV3-1 (or the pseudogene TRBV3-2) with TRBJ2-1; 9 bases line up with TRBD2. In germline, CDR1 is LGHDT, CDR2 YNNKEL (reference sequence). After removal of 8 bases from V and 5 bases from J, the junction contained 4 bases not matched to a gene. The CDR3 spans 13 residues. CDR3 protein: CASGVAGDNEQFF. The CDR3 nucleotides read TGTGCCAGCGGGGTAGCGGGGGACAATGAGCAGTTCTTC.

The chain carries TRBV6-5 and TRBJ1-2; D not resolved. The CDR3 has 13 amino acids. Germline CDR1 and CDR2: MNHEY and SVGAGI. The V end lost 0 bases, the J end lost 7 bases, and 9 bases lay between the germline ends. For the CDR3, the DNA is TGTGCCAGCAGTTACTCGGCAGTACTTGGCTACACCTTC. Its translation is CASSYSAVLGYTF.

This clone was observed a single time. The chain uses TRBV11-2 and TRBJ2-2, with no clear D. CDR3 length: 13 residues. V was cut by 4 bases and J by 10 bases, with 13 bases left in between. Per germline, CDR1 SGHAT and CDR2 FQNNGV. CDR3: CASSSTRWSELFF. The DNA for the CDR3 is TGTGCCAGCAGCTCAACCCGGTGGTCGGAGCTGTTTTTT.

CDR3 loop: CATSRSTGELFF. CDR3 nucleotides: TGTGCCACCAGTCGGAGCACCGGGGAGCTGTTTTTT. J is TRBJ2-2 and V is TRBV24-1, with no clear D. Trimming pared 6 bases from V and 4 bases from J, leaving 5 bases between. Germline CDR1 is KGHDR and CDR2 is SFDVKD. The CDR3 contains 12 residues.

This chain uses TRBV30 with TRBJ2-3; 11 nucleotides match TRBD1. The CDR3 covers 15 residues. The V segment lost 0 bases and the J segment 5 bases; nucleotides outside the gene matches: 4. Germline lookup yields CDR1 GTSNPN and CDR2 SVGIG (reference sequence). The CDR3 here is CAWSVDRGRRDTQYF. DNA for the CDR3: TGTGCCTGGAGTGTGGACAGGGGGCGGAGAGATACGCAGTATTTT.

V and J are TRBV24-1 and TRBJ1-2, with no clear D. From germline, CDR1 is KGHDR and CDR2 SFDVKD. V lost 6 bases to trimming and J lost 1 base, with 8 bases between them. This CDR3 comprises 13 residues. This CDR3 reads CATSTADNYGYTF. CDR3 DNA sequence: TGTGCCACCAGTACAGCTGATAACTATGGCTACACCTTC.

This chain joins TRBV4-3 and TRBJ1-5; 8 bases match TRBD1. This CDR3 comprises 17 residues. CDR1 and CDR2 (germline): LGHNA, YSLEER. With V trimmed by 0 bases and J by 6 bases, 10 bases remained unmatched. This CDR3 reads CASSQDMGQGAGQPQHF. CDR3 coding DNA: TGCGCCAGCAGCCAAGATATGGGGCAGGGGGCGGGTCAGCCCCAGCATTTT.

CDR3 region: CASSQVGRGLSSYNSPLHF. The CDR3 DNA follows: TGTGCCAGCAGCCAAGTCGGGCGGGGGTTGAGCTCCTATAATTCACCCCTCCACTTT. The chain carries TRBV4-2 and TRBJ1-6; TRBD1 might be the D (5 bases). The length of the CDR3 is 19 residues. Germline CDR1 is LGHNA and CDR2 is YNFKEQ. Trimming cost V 1 base and J 0 bases, with 16 bases left between them.